This paragraph reports one TCR beta chain. The target antigen is unknown. This sample was included in a study of shared clonotypes between healthy human individuals. Whole-study results and caveats: The expectation was that sequencing depth would affect clonotype sharing among donors.

This table comes from immunoSEQ multiplex PCR, and its TCRdb copy is limited to in-frame clones, with some not included. The sample records about 530,000 clones, almost 97% being singletons. The V and J ends lost 1 base and 4 bases respectively, with 14 bases between them. CDR1 LNHDA and CDR2 SQIVND come from the germline V gene (reference sequence). This CDR3 spans 15 amino acids. The TCR sequence derives from a woman in her thirties in good health. V usage is TRBV19 and J usage is TRBJ2-7; D is unresolved. The specimen sequenced was naive CD4+ T cells sorted from blood. The subset: CD45RA+ positively selected. The CDR3 DNA reads TGTGCCAGTAGTATAGCAGGCGGTTTTTCTTACGAGCAGTACTTC. Its translation is CASSIAGGFSYEQYF.